Shown below are 23 T cell receptor beta chains from a single sample sequenced in a study of blood T cell repertoires in COVID-19. Using immunoSEQ multiplex PCR, the repertoire was profiled, and TCRdb retains in-frame clones only, with some absent. This sample has 150,000 to 200,000 clones; 93% occur once, and the top ten carry less than 2%. Sequenced sample: peripheral blood. These receptor sequences come from a woman in her sixties with COVID-19, enrolled during active disease.

This sequence joins TRBV7-2 and TRBJ2-6, with D perhaps matching TRBD2 (6 bases). V was shortened by 5 bases and J by 0 bases, with 17 bases between the two germline ends. This CDR3 comprises 18 residues. The germline V gene has CDR1 SGHTA and CDR2 FQGNSA. CDR3 DNA sequence: TGTGCCAGCAGCCTCCCGGCGGGGAATCGCTCTGGGGCCAACGTCCTGACTTTC. Translation: CASSLPAGNRSGANVLTF.

The rearrangement uses TRBV7-3 and TRBJ2-3; the D gene is possibly TRBD1 (5 bases). The germline V gene has CDR1 SGHTA and CDR2 FQGTGA. This CDR3 is 15 amino acids long. The V end lost 6 bases, the J end lost 0 bases, and 13 bases lay between the germline ends. The CDR3 DNA is TGTGCCAGCAGTGCGAAGGGGTTCAGCACAGATACGCAGTATTTT. Translated, it gives CASSAKGFSTDTQYF. Full variable domain (missing parts from reference TRBV7-3 and TRBJ2-3): GAGVSQTPSNKVTEKGKYVELRCDPISGHTALYWYRQSLGQGPEFLIYFQGTGAADDSGLPNDRFFAVRPEGSVSTLKIQRTERGDSAVYLCASSAKGFSTDTQYFGPGTRLTVL.

The chain has TRBV30 and TRBJ2-2, with 10 bases matching TRBD2. This CDR3 region has 15 residues. The germline CDR1 and CDR2 sequences are GTSNPN and SVGIG (reference sequence). After removal of 1 base from V and 3 bases from J, the junction contained 2 bases not matched to a gene. The CDR3 nucleotides read TGTGCCTGGAGTGACGGACTAGCGGACACCGGGGAGCTGTTTTTT. This gives the protein CAWSDGLADTGELFF.

The rearrangement joins TRBV18 to TRBJ2-7, with TRBD1 identical over 9 bases. Germline trimming cut 0 bases from V and 3 bases from J; bases unmatched to any gene: 3. The CDR3 is 15 residues long. Germline CDR1 KGHSH, CDR2 LQKENI. The CDR3 sequence is CASSPPRTGDYEQYF. The CDR3, as DNA: TGTGCCAGCTCACCACCGCGGACAGGGGACTACGAGCAGTACTTC.

Only one count was recorded for this clone. The chain links TRBV5-1 to TRBJ1-2; 8 positions agree with TRBD1. Trimming cost V 4 bases and J 9 bases; bases outside gene matches: 14. This CDR3 is 15 amino acids long. In germline, CDR1 is SGHRS, CDR2 YFSETQ. The DNA for the CDR3 is TGCGCCAGCAGCCAAAACGCCGGACAGGGCGAGCGCTACACCTTC. It yields the protein CASSQNAGQGERYTF.

The chain combines TRBV5-1 with TRBJ1-1, with D hard to call. Between the trimmed V and J ends, which lost 4 bases and 6 bases, there was a span of 13 bases. CDR3 length equals 13 residues. Germline CDR1 is SGHRS and CDR2 is YFSETQ. CDR3 DNA: TGCGCCAGCAGCAGGTTGCGGGCGGCTGAAGCTTTCTTT. It specifies CASSRLRAAEAFF.

The chain employs TRBV5-1 and TRBJ2-1; 11 bases are a match to TRBD2. The V gene's germline CDR1 is SGHRS and CDR2 YFSETQ. J lost 3 bases, V lost 1 base, and 3 bases had no gene match. CDR3 length: 16 amino acids. The CDR3 here is CASSLTSGGIYNEQFF. The CDR3 DNA is TGCGCCAGCAGCTTGACTAGCGGGGGAATCTACAATGAGCAGTTCTTC.

The rearrangement links TRBV4-3 to TRBJ2-7, with a weak D call TRBD1 (6 bases). The CDR3 has 16 residues. V was shortened by 0 bases and J by 2 bases, with 14 bases between the two germline ends. Per the germline V gene, CDR1 is LGHNA and CDR2 is YSLEER. CDR3 in DNA: TGCGCCAGCAGCCAAGATCCCAGGCCAGGGGCCTACGAGCAGTACTTC. It encodes CASSQDPRPGAYEQYF.

This chain uses TRBV30 with TRBJ2-7, with a possible D match to TRBD2 (5 bases). Deletions cut 3 bases from V and 4 bases from J, with 7 bases between. The germline gives CDR1 GTSNPN, CDR2 SVGIG (reference sequence). This CDR3 comprises 11 residues. For the CDR3, the DNA is TGTGCCTGGAGAAGGGAGTACGAGCAGTACTTC. This sequence encodes CAWRREYEQYF.

This sequence joins TRBV19 and TRBJ1-1; unclear D gene. With 3 bases removed from V and 11 bases from J, the gap between germline ends came to 13 bases. This CDR3 comprises 12 residues. Germline V gene lookup returns CDR1 LNHDA and CDR2 SQIVND (reference sequence). The CDR3 protein is CASSIAGQGAFF. CDR3 in DNA: TGTGCCAGTAGTATCGCAGGCCAAGGTGCTTTCTTT.

The J gene is TRBJ1-5, the V gene TRBV15; D unclear. The V gene lost 8 bases and the J gene lost 3 bases, with 8 bases spanning the gap. The CDR3 extends over 12 amino acids. The germline CDR1 and CDR2 sequences are LNHNV and YYDKDF (reference sequence). This CDR3 reads CATGGANQPQHF. The CDR3 nucleotides read TGTGCCACCGGAGGAGCCAATCAGCCCCAGCATTTT.

The V and J genes are TRBV24-1 and TRBJ2-1, with D possibly matching TRBD2 (6 bases). Trimming pared 4 bases from V and 5 bases from J, leaving 11 bases between. Germline CDR1 reads KGHDR; CDR2 reads SFDVKD. The CDR3 spans 14 residues. The CDR3 DNA reads as TGTGCCACCAGTGAATCCGGGAGAGACAATGAGCAGTTCTTC. It specifies CATSESGRDNEQFF.

The chain is built from TRBV3-1 (or the pseudogene TRBV3-2) and TRBJ1-1; D not resolved. The CDR3 contains 15 residues. Germline lookup yields CDR1 LGHDT and CDR2 YNNKEL (reference sequence). Trimming stripped 0 bases from V and 1 base from J, with 9 bases between. The DNA for the CDR3 is TGTGCCAGCAGCCAAGAAAAGTTCAGGAACACTGAAGCTTTCTTT. This codes for CASSQEKFRNTEAFF.

This clone was detected once. The chain uses TRBV5-1 and TRBJ1-4; 8 positions agree with TRBD1. The CDR3 spans 15 residues. Germline CDR1 is SGHRS and CDR2 is YFSETQ. Losses at the gene ends were 0 bases for V and 5 bases for J; bases not matched to a gene: 3. CDR3 sequence (DNA): TGCGCCAGCAGCTTGGGGACAGGGAAGAATGAAAAACTGTTTTTT. Translated: CASSLGTGKNEKLFF. Variable domain in full (rest from reference TRBV5-1 and TRBJ1-4): KAGVTQTPRYLIKTRGQQVTLSCSPISGHRSVSWYQQTPGQGLQFLFEYFSETQRNKGNFPGRFSGRQFSNSRSEMNVSTLELGDSALYLCASSLGTGKNEKLFFGSGTQLSVL.

This chain uses TRBV4-1 with TRBJ1-1, with D maybe TRBD1 (5 bases). The CDR3 loop spans 13 amino acids. V was trimmed by 1 base and J by 7 bases, leaving 10 bases between them. Germline V CDR1 and CDR2: MGHRA, YSYEKL. CDR3 protein: CASSQVPGLEAFF. CDR3 nucleotides: TGCGCCAGCAGCCAAGTTCCGGGACTTGAAGCTTTCTTT.

The CDR3 region is CASSLEGASYNEQFF. DNA for the CDR3: TGCGCCAGCAGCTTGGAGGGGGCTTCCTACAATGAGCAGTTCTTC. The chain links TRBV5-1 to TRBJ2-1, with 7 bases that match TRBD1. This CDR3 comprises 15 residues. Germline V CDR1 and CDR2: SGHRS, YFSETQ. The ends lost 0 bases at V and 1 base at J; junction bases unmatched: 1.

The chain combines TRBV7-6 with TRBJ1-3; D is ambiguous. This CDR3 is built from 15 residues. The ends were cut back, 1 base at V and 0 bases at J, with 7 bases in the middle. Germline CDR1 is SGHVS and CDR2 is FNYEAQ. The CDR3 sequence: CASSLGPGSGNTIYF. The CDR3 region has the DNA TGTGCCAGCAGCTTAGGTCCGGGCTCTGGAAACACCATATATTTT.

The rearrangement uses TRBV5-6 and TRBJ2-7; 7 positions match TRBD1. CDR1 and CDR2 (germline): SGHDT, YYEEEE. After removal of 4 bases from V and 0 bases from J, the junction contained 7 bases not matched to a gene. This CDR3 spans 15 amino acids. CDR3 nucleotides: TGTGCCAGCAGCGGAATCCGGGACAGCTCCTACGAGCAGTACTTC. This codes for CASSGIRDSSYEQYF.

The chain carries TRBV7-7 and TRBJ2-5, with 7 nucleotides matching TRBD1. The germline V gene has CDR1 SSHAT and CDR2 FNYEAQ (reference sequence). V shed 5 bases and J 4 bases; nucleotides not matched to a gene: 10. The CDR3 is 15 amino acids. The CDR3 nucleotides read TGTGCCAGCAGCGCCGGAACAGGGGACCGAGAGACCCAGTACTTC. It is translated as CASSAGTGDRETQYF.

The chain has TRBV19 and TRBJ1-2; 8 nucleotides match TRBD1. Germline CDR1 reads LNHDA; CDR2 reads SQIVND (reference sequence). Unmatched junction bases numbered 10, after V lost 7 bases and J lost 3 bases. CDR3 length equals 15 residues. The CDR3 here is CASKLDREGYYGYTF. DNA of the CDR3: TGTGCCAGTAAATTGGACAGGGAGGGCTACTATGGCTACACCTTC.

V gene TRBV3-1 (or the pseudogene TRBV3-2) combines with J gene TRBJ1-3; no reliable D call. Deletions cut 4 bases from V and 9 bases from J, with 13 bases between. The CDR3 totals 13 residues. Germline V CDR1 and CDR2: LGHDT, YNNKEL (reference sequence). CDR3 sequence (DNA): TGTGCCAGCAGCCCCGGCAGGCTGGGCACCATATATTTT. Protein product: CASSPGRLGTIYF.

This clone occurred once. V usage is TRBV5-5 and J usage is TRBJ1-2; 9 bases are a match to TRBD1. V was clipped by 4 bases and J by 0 bases; unmatched bases: 13. The CDR3 loop spans 18 amino acids. From germline, CDR1 is SGHKS and CDR2 YYEKEE (reference sequence). CDR3 nucleotides: TGTGCCAGCAGCGCGGGACAGGGAAGTTTAGGCGCTAACTATGGCTACACCTTC. It codes for CASSAGQGSLGANYGYTF.

The chain couples TRBV4-3 to TRBJ2-7; TRBD1 matches 7 bases. Germline V gene sequence: CDR1 LGHNA, CDR2 YSLEER. This CDR3 has 15 amino acids. J gave up 3 bases and V 3 bases, and 8 bases lay outside the gene matches. The DNA for the CDR3 is TGCGCCAGCAGCCAGACCGGGACAGACAACTACGAGCAGTACTTC. This codes for CASSQTGTDNYEQYF.